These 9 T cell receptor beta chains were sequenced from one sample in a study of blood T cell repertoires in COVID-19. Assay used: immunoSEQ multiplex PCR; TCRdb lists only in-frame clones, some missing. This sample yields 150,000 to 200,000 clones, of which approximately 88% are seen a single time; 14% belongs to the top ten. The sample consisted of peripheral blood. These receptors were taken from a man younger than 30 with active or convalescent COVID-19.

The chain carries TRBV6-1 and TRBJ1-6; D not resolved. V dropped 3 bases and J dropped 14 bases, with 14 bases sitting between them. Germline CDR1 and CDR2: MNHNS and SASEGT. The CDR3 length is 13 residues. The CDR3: CASSDDGGVSLHF. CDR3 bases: TGTGCCAGCAGTGATGACGGCGGTGTCTCCCTCCACTTT.

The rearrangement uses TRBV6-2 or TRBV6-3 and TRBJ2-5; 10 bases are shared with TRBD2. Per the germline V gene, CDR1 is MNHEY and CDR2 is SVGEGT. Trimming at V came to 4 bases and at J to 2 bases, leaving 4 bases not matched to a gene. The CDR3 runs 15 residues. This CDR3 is CASSFLAGVQETQYF. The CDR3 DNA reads TGTGCCAGCAGTTTTCTAGCGGGAGTACAAGAGACCCAGTACTTC.

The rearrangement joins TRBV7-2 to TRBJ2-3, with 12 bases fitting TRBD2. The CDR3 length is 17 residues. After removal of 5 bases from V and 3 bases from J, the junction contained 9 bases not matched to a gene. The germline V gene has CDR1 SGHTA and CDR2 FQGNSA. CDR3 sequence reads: CASSLDTTSGRTDTQYF. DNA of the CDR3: TGTGCCAGCAGCCTCGACACGACTAGCGGGAGAACAGATACGCAGTATTTT.

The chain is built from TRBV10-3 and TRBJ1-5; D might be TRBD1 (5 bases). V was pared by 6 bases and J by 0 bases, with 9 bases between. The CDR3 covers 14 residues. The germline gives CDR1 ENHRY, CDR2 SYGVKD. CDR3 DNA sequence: TGTGCCATCAGCAGGGTGGATAGCAATCAGCCCCAGCATTTT. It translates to CAISRVDSNQPQHF.

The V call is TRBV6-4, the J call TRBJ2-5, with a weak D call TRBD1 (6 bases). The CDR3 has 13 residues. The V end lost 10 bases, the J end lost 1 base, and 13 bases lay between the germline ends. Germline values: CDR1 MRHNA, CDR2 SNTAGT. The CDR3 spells CATPRDIQETQYF. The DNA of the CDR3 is TGTGCCACCCCTAGGGACATCCAAGAGACCCAGTACTTC.

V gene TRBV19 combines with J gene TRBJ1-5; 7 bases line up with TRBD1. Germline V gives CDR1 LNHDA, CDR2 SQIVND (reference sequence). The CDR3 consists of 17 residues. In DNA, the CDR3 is TGTGACGCATGTAATTGGGGGACAGTAGATAGCAATCAGCCCCAGCATTTT. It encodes CDACNWGTVDSNQPQHF.

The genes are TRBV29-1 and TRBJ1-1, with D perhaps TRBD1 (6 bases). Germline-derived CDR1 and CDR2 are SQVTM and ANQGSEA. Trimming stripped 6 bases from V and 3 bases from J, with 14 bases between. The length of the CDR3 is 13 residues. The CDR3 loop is CSVVRDTYTEAFF. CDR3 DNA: TGCAGCGTGGTCCGGGACACCTACACTGAAGCTTTCTTT.

The CDR3: CASKAGGYTEAFF. CDR3 bases: TGTGCCAGTAAGGCAGGGGGATATACTGAAGCTTTCTTT. The chain combines TRBV19 with TRBJ1-1; 7 positions agree with TRBD1. Germline loops: CDR1 LNHDA, CDR2 SQIVND (reference sequence). The V and J ends lost 7 bases and 5 bases, in that order; junction bases with no gene match: 7. The CDR3 runs to 13 residues.

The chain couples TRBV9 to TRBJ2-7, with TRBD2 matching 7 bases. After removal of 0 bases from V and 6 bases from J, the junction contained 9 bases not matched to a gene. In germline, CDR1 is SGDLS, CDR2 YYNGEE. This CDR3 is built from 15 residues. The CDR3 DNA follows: TGTGCCAGCAGCGTAGGGGGGACTACCGAGGGCGAGCAGTACTTC. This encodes CASSVGGTTEGEQYF.